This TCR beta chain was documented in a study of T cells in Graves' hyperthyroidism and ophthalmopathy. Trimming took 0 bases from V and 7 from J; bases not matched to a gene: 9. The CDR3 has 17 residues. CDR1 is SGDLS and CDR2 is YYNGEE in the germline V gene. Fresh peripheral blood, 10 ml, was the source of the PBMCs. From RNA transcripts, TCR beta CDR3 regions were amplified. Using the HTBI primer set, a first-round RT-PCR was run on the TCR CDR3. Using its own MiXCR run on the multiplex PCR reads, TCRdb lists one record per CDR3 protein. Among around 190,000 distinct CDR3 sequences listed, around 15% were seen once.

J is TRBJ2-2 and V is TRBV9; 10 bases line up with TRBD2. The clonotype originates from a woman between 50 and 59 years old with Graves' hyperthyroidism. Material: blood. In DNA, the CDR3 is TGTGCCAGCAGCGTAGCCAAAAGCGGGGGGGCCTACGGGGAGCTGTTTTTT. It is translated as CASSVAKSGGAYGELFF.